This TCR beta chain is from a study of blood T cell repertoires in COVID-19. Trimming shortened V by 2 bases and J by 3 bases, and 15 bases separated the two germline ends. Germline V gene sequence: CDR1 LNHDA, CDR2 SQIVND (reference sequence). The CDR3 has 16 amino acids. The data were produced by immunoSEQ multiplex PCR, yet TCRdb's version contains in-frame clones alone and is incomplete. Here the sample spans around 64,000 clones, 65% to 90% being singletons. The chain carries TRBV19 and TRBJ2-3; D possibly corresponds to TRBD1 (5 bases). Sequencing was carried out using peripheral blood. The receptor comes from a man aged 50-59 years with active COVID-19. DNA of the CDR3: TGTGCCAGTAGTATACGTGTAGGACACGAGACAGATACGCAGTATTTT. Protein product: CASSIRVGHETDTQYF. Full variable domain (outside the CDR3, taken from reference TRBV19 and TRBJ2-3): DGGITQSPKYLFRKEGQNVTLSCEQNLNHDAMYWYRQDPGQGLRLIYYSQIVNDFQKGDIAEGYSVSREKKESFPLTVTSAQKNPTAFYLCASSIRVGHETDTQYFGPGTRLTVL.